This paragraph reports one T cell receptor (beta chain). What it binds is not known. This specimen belongs to a study of post-analysis software for immune sequencing data. Prepared libraries of TCR beta cDNA carried unique molecular identifiers. MiXCR, run by TCRdb on the PCR reads, gives a single entry per CDR3 protein. This table has some 800,000 distinct CDR3 sequences, 46% appearing once. The study, taken as a whole, reports: Diversity measured as normalized Chao1 was significantly lower in multiple sclerosis patients than in controls. Five or six TRBV segments, TRBV5-6, TRBV5-1 and TRBV20-1 among them, were found more frequent in patients than controls.

V was shortened by 2 bases and J by 1 base, with 15 bases between the two germline ends. In germline, CDR1 is SGHTA, CDR2 FQGNSA. CDR3 length: 16 amino acids. The sequencing sample was made of blood. The gene calls are TRBV7-2 and TRBJ2-7; no clear D gene. The receptor was derived from a girl between 10 and 17 years old with multiple sclerosis. Here the CDR3 reads CASSLTDGLGSYEQYF. CDR3 nucleotides: TGTGCCAGCAGCTTAACGGACGGCCTCGGATCCTACGAGCAGTACTTC.